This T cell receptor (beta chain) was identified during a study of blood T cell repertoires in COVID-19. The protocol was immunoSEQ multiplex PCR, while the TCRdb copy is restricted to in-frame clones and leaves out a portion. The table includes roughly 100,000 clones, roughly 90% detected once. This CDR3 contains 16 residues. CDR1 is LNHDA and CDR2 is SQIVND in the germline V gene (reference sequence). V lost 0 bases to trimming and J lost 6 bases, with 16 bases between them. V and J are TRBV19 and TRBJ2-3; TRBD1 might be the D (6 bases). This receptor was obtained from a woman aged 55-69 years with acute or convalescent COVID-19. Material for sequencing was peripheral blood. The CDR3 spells CASSIESGTTRDTQYF. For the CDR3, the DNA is TGTGCCAGTAGTATAGAAAGTGGGACAACCAGGGATACGCAGTATTTT.